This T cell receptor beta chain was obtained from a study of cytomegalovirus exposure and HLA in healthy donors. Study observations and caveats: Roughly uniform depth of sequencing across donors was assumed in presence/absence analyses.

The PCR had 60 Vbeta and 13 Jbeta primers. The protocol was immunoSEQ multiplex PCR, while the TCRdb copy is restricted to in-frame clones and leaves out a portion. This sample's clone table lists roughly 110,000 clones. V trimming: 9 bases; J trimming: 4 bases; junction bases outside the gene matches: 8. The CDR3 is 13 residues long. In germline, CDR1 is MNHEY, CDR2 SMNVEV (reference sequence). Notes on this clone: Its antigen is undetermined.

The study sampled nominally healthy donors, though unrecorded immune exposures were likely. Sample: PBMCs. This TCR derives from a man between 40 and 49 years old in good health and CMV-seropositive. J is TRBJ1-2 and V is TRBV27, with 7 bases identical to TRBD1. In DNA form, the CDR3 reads TGTGCCAGTTCTCAGGGGGGACTCTATGGCTACACCTTC. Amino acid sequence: CASSQGGLYGYTF.